The clone carrying this TCR beta chain was observed at least ten times. Researchers used genomic DNA as the template to profile TCR beta VDJ and CDR3. TCRdb redid the calling of the reads with MiXCR, one entry per CDR3 protein. The sample holds 150,000 to 200,000 distinct CDR3 sequences, 40% to 55% seen once. These data are taken from a study of CD8+CD57+ T cells in acquired aplastic anemia. The CDR3 spans 14 residues. Trimming at V came to 0 bases and at J to 5 bases, leaving 3 bases not matched to a gene. Germline CDR1 and CDR2: SGHTA and FQGNSA. All sequencing subjects had displayed CD8+CD57+ cell expansion on flow cytometry.

The sample consisted of sorted CD4+, CD8+, or CD8+CD57+ T cells (not recorded which) from PBMCs. The V and J genes are TRBV7-2 and TRBJ2-7; 8 nucleotides align to TRBD2. This receptor was obtained from a human donor with aplastic anemia. The CDR3 nucleotides read TGTGCCAGCAGCTTAGCAGGACTAGCCCACGAGCAGTACTTC. The encoded protein is CASSLAGLAHEQYF.